This T cell receptor beta chain was recorded in a study of cytomegalovirus exposure and HLA in healthy donors. General study findings and limits: Near-uniform donor sequencing depth was presumed by presence/absence analyses. When analyzed later, the rates of TCR association showed variation by HLA locus, with DRB1 the most and HLA-C the fewest. Many donors carried some public TCRs, although rarity characterized most TCR sequences.

13 Jbeta primers and 60 Vbeta primers were used for the PCR. TCRdb's copy holds only in-frame clones and misses some; the assay was immunoSEQ multiplex PCR. The sample has about 160,000 clones, over 80% seen once. Turning to this clone: No antigen is known for it.

V shed 0 bases, J shed 5 bases, and the junction held 6 bases outside the gene matches. The germline gives CDR1 GTSNPN, CDR2 SVGIG (reference sequence). CDR3 size: 15 residues. The clonotype was recovered from a boy aged 2 to 9 in good health and CMV-seronegative. The chain carries TRBV30 and TRBJ1-4; 7 positions agree with TRBD1. The sample was PBMCs. CDR3 protein: CAWSVSNRGNEKLFF. The CDR3 DNA reads TGTGCCTGGAGTGTATCAAACAGGGGAAATGAAAAACTGTTTTTT.